This T cell receptor beta chain was sequenced during a study of early T cells in non-severe SARS-CoV-2 infection. Overall study context: Bulk RNA from unsorted whole blood was sequenced; chains were unpaired.

Of note for this clonotype: Its antigen is undetermined.

Findings and caveats of the study: Matching results from VDJdb favored anti-spike CD8 responses, leaving private and CD4 specificities undetected.

CDR3 length: 16 residues. Per the germline V gene, CDR1 is MNHEY and CDR2 is SVGAGI. The V and J ends lost 5 bases and 3 bases respectively, with 18 bases between them. Individual cDNA molecules received unique molecular identifiers. TCRdb reanalysed the 5' RACE reads using MiXCR and keeps one entry per CDR3 protein. This table has around 55,000 distinct CDR3 sequences, about an eighth appearing once. This sequence was found in an adult who was a healthcare worker with PCR-confirmed SARS-CoV-2 infection or an uninfected control (not recorded which). The rearrangement links TRBV6-5 to TRBJ2-3; D is perhaps TRBD1 or TRBD2 (5 bases each). The source material was whole blood. The chain's CDR3 is CASSDGVQEVTDTQYF. For the CDR3, the DNA is TGTGCCAGCAGTGATGGAGTACAGGAGGTAACAGATACGCAGTATTTT.